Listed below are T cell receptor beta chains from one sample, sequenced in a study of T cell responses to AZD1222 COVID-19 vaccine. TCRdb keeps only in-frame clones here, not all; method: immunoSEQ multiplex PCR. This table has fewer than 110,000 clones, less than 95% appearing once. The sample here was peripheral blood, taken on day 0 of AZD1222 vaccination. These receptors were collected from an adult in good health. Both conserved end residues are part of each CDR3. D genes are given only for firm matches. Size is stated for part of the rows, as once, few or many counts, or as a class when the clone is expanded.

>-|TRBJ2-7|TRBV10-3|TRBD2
CAISRSGGATQNSYEQYF
TGTGCCATCAGTCGTAGCGGGGGGGCCACTCAAAACTCCTACGAGCAGTACTTC
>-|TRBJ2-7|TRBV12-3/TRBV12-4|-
CASSLVGSEQYF
TGTGCCAGCAGTTTAGTGGGAAGCGAGCAGTACTTC
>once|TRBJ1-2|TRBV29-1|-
CSVVGGDGYTF
TGCAGCGTTGTCGGCGGTGATGGCTACACCTTC
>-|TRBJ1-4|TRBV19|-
CASSLLGTSEKLFF
TGTGCCAGTAGCCTTCTTGGGACTAGTGAAAAACTGTTTTTT
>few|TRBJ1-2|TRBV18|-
CASSQGSSHYGYTF
TGTGCCAGCTCACAGGGCTCATCCCACTATGGCTACACCTTC
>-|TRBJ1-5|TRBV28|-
CASSFLRPNQPQHF
TGTGCCAGCAGTTTTCTTCGACCGAATCAGCCCCAGCATTTT
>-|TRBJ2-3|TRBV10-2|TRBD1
CASKDRLSTDTQYF
TGCGCCAGCAAGGACAGGCTTAGCACAGATACGCAGTATTTT
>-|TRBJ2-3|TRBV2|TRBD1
CASSRDRSTDTQYF
TGTGCCAGTTCCAGGGACAGGTCCACAGATACGCAGTATTTT
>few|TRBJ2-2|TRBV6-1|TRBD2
CASSGLAGGQTGELFF
TGTGCCAGCAGTGGCCTAGCGGGGGGCCAAACCGGGGAGCTGTTTTTT
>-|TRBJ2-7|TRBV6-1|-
CASSEGRQGPASVEQYF
TGTGCCAGCAGCGAAGGCCGCCAGGGGCCCGCTTCAGTAGAGCAGTACTTC
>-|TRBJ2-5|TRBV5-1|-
CASSLTLAQETQYF
TGCGCCAGCAGCCTCACGTTGGCTCAAGAGACCCAGTACTTC
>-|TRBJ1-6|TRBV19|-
CASSSTRRTEDSPLHF
TGTGCCAGTAGTTCAACCCGGCGGACCGAAGATTCACCCCTCCACTTT
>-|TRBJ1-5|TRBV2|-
CASNGQSNQPQHF
TGTGCCAGCAATGGACAGAGCAATCAGCCCCAGCATTTT
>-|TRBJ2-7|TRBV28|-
CASSLWGTNYEQYF
TGTGCCAGCAGTTTATGGGGGACAAACTACGAGCAGTACTTC
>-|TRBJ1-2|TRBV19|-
CASRRVSDSRYGYTF
TGTGCCAGTAGACGAGTCTCTGACAGCCGCTATGGCTACACCTTC
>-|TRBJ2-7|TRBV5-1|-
CASSLGAGDKYEQYF
TGCGCCAGCAGCTTGGGGGCGGGGGACAAGTACGAGCAGTACTTC
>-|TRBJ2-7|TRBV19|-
CATRGGYEQYF
TGTGCCACGAGAGGAGGCTACGAGCAGTACTTC
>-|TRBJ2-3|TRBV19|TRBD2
CASSMGPSGYISTDTQYF
TGTGCCAGTAGTATGGGGCCTAGCGGGTATATTAGCACAGATACGCAGTATTTT
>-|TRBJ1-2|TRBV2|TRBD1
CASSVQGRRGYTF
TGTGCCAGCAGTGTACAGGGGAGAAGGGGCTACACCTTC
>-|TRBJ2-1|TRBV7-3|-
CASSLLGSLNAEQFF
TGTGCCAGCAGCCTCCTAGGGTCCCTAAATGCTGAGCAGTTCTTC
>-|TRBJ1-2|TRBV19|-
CASSSPPRTANYGYTF
TGTGCCAGTAGTTCCCCGCCCCGGACAGCGAACTATGGCTACACCTTC
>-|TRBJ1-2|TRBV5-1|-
CASSFEPSNYGYTF
TGCGCCAGCAGCTTCGAGCCCTCGAACTATGGCTACACCTTC
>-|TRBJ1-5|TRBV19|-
CASSRQNQPQHF
TGTGCCAGTAGTAGACAGAATCAGCCCCAGCATTTT
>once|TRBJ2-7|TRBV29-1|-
CSVDFSGADYEQYF
TGCAGCGTTGACTTTTCAGGGGCAGATTACGAGCAGTACTTC
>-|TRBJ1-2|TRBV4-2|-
CASSQDRMELVHGYTF
TGTGCCAGCAGCCAAGATAGGATGGAACTCGTCCATGGCTACACCTTC
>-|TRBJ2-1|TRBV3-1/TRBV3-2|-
CASSHYNNPGLYNEQFF
TGTGCCAGCAGCCACTACAATAACCCAGGGCTGTACAATGAGCAGTTCTTC
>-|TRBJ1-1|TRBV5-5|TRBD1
CASSLYGQGYGTEAFF
TGTGCCAGCAGCCTATACGGACAGGGGTATGGCACTGAAGCTTTCTTT
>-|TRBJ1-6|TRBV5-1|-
CASSPLQGGNSPLHF
TGCGCCAGCAGCCCCCTACAGGGTGGGAATTCACCCCTCCACTTT
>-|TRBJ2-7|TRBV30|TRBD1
CAWSVPRGLNEQYF
TGTGCCTGGAGTGTACCAAGGGGGCTCAACGAGCAGTACTTC
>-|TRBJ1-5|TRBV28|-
CASSLGVGQPQHF
TGTGCCAGCAGTTTGGGGGTCGGTCAGCCCCAGCATTTT
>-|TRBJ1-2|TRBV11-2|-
CASSFNRNYGYTF
TGTGCCAGCAGCTTTAACAGGAACTATGGCTACACCTTC
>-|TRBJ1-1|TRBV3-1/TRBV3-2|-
CASSQVETEAFF
TGTGCCAGCAGCCAAGTGGAAACTGAAGCTTTCTTT
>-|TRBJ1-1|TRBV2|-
CASRLGTEAFF
TGTGCCAGCCGGCTGGGCACTGAAGCTTTCTTT
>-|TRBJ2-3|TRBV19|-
CASSALRDTDTQYF
TGTGCCAGTAGCGCACTCCGGGACACGGATACGCAGTATTTT
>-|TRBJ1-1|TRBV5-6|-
CASSRRGAMNTEAFF
TGTGCCAGCAGCCGCCGGGGCGCCATGAACACTGAAGCTTTCTTT
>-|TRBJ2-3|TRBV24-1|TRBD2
CATSDKITSGGGTDTQYF
TGTGCCACCAGCGATAAGATTACTAGCGGGGGAGGCACAGATACGCAGTATTTT
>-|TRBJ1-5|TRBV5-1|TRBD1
CASSPTGNNQPQHF
TGCGCCAGCAGTCCGACAGGGAACAATCAGCCCCAGCATTTT
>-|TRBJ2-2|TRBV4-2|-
CASSRTARLDTGELFF
TGTGCCAGCAGCCGGACGGCTAGACTTGACACCGGGGAGCTGTTTTTT
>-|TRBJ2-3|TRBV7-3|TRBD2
CASSYQAGGTDTQYF
TGTGCCAGCAGCTACCAAGCGGGGGGCACAGATACGCAGTATTTT
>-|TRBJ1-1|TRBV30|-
CAWSVMEGGLGLVAFF
TGTGCCTGGAGTGTAATGGAGGGGGGCCTCGGTTTGGTGGCTTTCTTT